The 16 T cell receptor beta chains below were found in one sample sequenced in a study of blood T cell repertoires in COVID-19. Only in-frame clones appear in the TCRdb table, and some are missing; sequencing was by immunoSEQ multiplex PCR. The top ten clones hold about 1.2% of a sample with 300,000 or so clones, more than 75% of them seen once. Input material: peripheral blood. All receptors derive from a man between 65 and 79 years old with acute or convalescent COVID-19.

CDR3 sequence reads: CASSGTAVPRGYTF. The CDR3 DNA reads TGTGCCAGCTCAGGGACAGCCGTTCCTCGTGGCTACACCTTC. The chain recombines TRBV18 with TRBJ1-2, with 7 bases lining up with TRBD1. Germline lookup yields CDR1 KGHSH and CDR2 LQKENI. This CDR3 is 14 amino acids long. J gave up 7 bases and V 5 bases, and 10 bases lay outside the gene matches. The entire variable domain, with the rest obtained from reference TRBV18 and TRBJ1-2, is as follows: NAGVMQNPRHLVRRRGQEARLRCSPMKGHSHVYWYRQLPEEGLKFMVYLQKENIIDESGMPKERFSAEFPKEGPSILRIQQVVRGDSAAYFCASSGTAVPRGYTFGSGTRLTVV.

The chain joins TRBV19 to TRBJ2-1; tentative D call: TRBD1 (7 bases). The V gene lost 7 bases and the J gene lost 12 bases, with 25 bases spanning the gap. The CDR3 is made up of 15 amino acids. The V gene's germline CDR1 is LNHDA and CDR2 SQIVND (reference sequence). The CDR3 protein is CASTHRQGGDLVQFF. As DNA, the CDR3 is TGTGCCAGTACTCACAGACAGGGAGGAGATCTGGTGCAGTTCTTC.

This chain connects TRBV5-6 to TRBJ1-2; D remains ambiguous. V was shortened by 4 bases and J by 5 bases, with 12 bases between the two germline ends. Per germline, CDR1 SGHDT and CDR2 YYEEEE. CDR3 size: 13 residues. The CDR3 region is CASSPGGEYGYTF. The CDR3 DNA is TGTGCCAGCAGCCCGGGCGGGGAATATGGCTACACCTTC.

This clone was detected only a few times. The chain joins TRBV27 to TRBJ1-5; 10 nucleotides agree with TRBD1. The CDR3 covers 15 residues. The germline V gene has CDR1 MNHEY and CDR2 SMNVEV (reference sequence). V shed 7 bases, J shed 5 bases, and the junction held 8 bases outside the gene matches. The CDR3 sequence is CASKSPGTGDQPQHF. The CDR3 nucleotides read TGTGCCAGCAAAAGCCCCGGGACAGGGGATCAGCCCCAGCATTTT.

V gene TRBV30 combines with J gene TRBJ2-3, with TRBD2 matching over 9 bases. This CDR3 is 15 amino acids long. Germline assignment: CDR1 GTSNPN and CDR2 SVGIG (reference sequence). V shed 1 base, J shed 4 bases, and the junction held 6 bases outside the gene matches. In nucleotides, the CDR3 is TGTGCCTGGAGTGATTTAGCGGGAGTGTCAGATACGCAGTATTTT. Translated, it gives CAWSDLAGVSDTQYF. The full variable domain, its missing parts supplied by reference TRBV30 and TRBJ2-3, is SQTIHQWPATLVQPVGSPLSLECTVEGTSNPNLYWYRQAAGRGLQLLFYSVGIGQISSEVPQNLSASRPQDRQFILSSKKLLLSDSGFYLCAWSDLAGVSDTQYFGPGTRLTVL.

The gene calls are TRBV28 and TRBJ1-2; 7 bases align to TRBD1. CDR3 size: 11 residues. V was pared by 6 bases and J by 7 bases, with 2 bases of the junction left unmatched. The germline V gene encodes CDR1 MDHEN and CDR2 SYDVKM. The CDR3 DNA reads TGTGCCAGCAGAAACAGGGGTGGCTACACCTTC. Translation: CASRNRGGYTF.

The CDR3 region is CSASDRGEAFF. CDR3 sequence (DNA): TGCAGTGCTTCGGACAGGGGGGAAGCTTTCTTT. The rearrangement joins TRBV20-1 to TRBJ1-1, with TRBD1 identical over 10 bases. This CDR3 is 11 amino acids long. V lost 5 bases, J lost 8 bases, and 2 bases stayed unmatched. CDR1 is DFQATT, CDR2 SNEGSKA, per germline (reference sequence).

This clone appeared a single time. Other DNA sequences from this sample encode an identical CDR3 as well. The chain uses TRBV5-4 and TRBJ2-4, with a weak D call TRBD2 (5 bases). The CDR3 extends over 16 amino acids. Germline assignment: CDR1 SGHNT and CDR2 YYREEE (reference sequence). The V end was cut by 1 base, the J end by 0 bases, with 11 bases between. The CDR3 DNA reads TGTGCCAGCAGCTTGAATCGCGGAGGAGCCAAAAACATTCAGTACTTC. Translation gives CASSLNRGGAKNIQYF.

CDR3 sequence reads: CASSGGLGRRTETQYF. DNA of the CDR3: TGTGCCAGCAGCGGGGGGTTGGGTAGGAGGACCGAGACCCAGTACTTC. The V gene is TRBV5-4, the J gene TRBJ2-5; D might be TRBD2 (6 bases). Trimming shortened V by 4 bases and J by 5 bases, and 21 bases separated the two germline ends. This CDR3 spans 16 amino acids. Germline lookup yields CDR1 SGHNT and CDR2 YYREEE (reference sequence).

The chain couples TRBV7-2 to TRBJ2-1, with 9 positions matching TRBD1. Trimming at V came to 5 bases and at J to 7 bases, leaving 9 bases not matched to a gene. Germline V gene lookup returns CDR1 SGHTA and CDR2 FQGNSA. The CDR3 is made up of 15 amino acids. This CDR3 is CASSLRTGVGNEQFF. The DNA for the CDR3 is TGTGCCAGCAGCCTCCGGACAGGGGTAGGAAATGAGCAGTTCTTC.

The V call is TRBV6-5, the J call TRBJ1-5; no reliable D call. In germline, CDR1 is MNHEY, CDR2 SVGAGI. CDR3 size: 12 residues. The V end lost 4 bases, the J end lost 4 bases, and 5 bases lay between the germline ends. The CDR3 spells CASSLSNQPQHF. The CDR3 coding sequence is TGTGCCAGCAGTTTGAGTAATCAGCCCCAGCATTTT.

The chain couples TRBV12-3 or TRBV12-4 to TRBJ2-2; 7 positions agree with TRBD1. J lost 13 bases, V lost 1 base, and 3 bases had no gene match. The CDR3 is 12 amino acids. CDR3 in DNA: TGTGCCAGCAGTTTAGGACAGGGCTCGCTGTTTTTT. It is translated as CASSLGQGSLFF.

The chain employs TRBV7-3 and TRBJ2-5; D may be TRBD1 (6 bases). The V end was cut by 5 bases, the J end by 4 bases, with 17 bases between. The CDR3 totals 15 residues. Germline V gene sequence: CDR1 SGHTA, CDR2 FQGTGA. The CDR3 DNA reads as TGTGCCAGCAGCGCGCAAACCCAGGGGAGAGAGACCCAGTACTTC. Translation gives CASSAQTQGRETQYF.

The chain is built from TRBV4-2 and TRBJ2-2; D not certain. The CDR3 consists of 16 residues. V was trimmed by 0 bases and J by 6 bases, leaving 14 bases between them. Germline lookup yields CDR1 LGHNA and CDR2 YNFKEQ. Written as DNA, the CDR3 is TGTGCCAGCAGCCAAGAAGGAGCTTCGGTAGCCGGGGAGCTGTTTTTT. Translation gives CASSQEGASVAGELFF.

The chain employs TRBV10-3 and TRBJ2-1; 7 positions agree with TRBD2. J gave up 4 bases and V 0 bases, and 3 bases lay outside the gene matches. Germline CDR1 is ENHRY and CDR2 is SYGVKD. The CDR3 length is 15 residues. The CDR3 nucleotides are TGTGCCATCAGTGAGTCTAGCGGGTCTTACAATGAGCAGTTCTTC. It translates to CAISESSGSYNEQFF.

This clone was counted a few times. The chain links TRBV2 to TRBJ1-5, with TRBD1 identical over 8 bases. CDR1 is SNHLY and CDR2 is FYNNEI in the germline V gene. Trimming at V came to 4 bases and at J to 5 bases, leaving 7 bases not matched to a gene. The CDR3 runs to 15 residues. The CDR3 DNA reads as TGTGCCAGCAGTGCGTTTCAGGGGGCTGATCAGCCCCAGCATTTT. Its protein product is CASSAFQGADQPQHF.